What follows are 9 T cell receptor beta chains derived from one specimen sequenced in a study of blood T cell repertoires in COVID-19. Measured with immunoSEQ multiplex PCR; TCRdb has only the in-frame clones, and not every one. The sample lists 160,000 or so clones, approximately 88% seen once, with about 1.6% in the top ten. The source material was peripheral blood. The receptors were gathered from a woman aged 50 to 60 with acute or convalescent COVID-19.

The chain combines TRBV19 with TRBJ2-7, with 7 bases fitting TRBD2. Germline V gene data show CDR1 as LNHDA and CDR2 as SQIVND (reference sequence). This CDR3 spans 16 amino acids. J lost 5 bases, V lost 4 bases, and 14 bases had no gene match. CDR3 residues: CASSTLSGRESNEQYF. Written as DNA, the CDR3 is TGTGCCAGTAGTACCCTGTCAGGGCGGGAGTCGAACGAGCAGTACTTC.

The V gene is TRBV14, the J gene TRBJ1-6, with D hard to call. The CDR3 spans 14 residues. V lost 1 base and J lost 7, with 8 bases in between. Germline CDR1 SGHDN, CDR2 FVKESK. CDR3 sequence reads: CASSQVFPNSPLHF. CDR3 in DNA: TGTGCCAGCAGCCAAGTCTTTCCGAATTCACCCCTCCACTTT.

V is TRBV3-1 (or the pseudogene TRBV3-2) and J is TRBJ2-5, with TRBD2 matching 8 bases. Trimming took 8 bases from V and 5 from J; bases not matched to a gene: 7. The CDR3 has 13 amino acids. Germline CDR1 reads LGHDT; CDR2 reads YNNKEL (reference sequence). CDR3 coding DNA: TGTGCCAGCGGACTAGCTTTAGTTGAGACCCAGTACTTC. Translated, it gives CASGLALVETQYF.

The chain uses TRBV7-9 and TRBJ2-2, with a weak D call TRBD2 (5 bases). From germline, CDR1 is SEHNR and CDR2 FQNEAQ (reference sequence). The CDR3 totals 15 residues. Trimming took 4 bases from V and 4 from J, leaving 13 bases between them. The CDR3: CASSSLEIPTGELFF. The CDR3 bases are TGTGCCAGCAGCTCACTAGAGATCCCCACCGGGGAGCTGTTTTTT.

This chain links TRBV7-2 with TRBJ1-2, with TRBD1 identical over 8 bases. V lost 2 bases to trimming and J lost 6 bases; unmatched junction nucleotides: 2. Germline loops: CDR1 SGHTA, CDR2 FQGNSA. CDR3 length: 13 residues. The CDR3 protein is CASSLSGGHGYTF. The CDR3 region has the DNA TGTGCCAGCAGCTTATCAGGGGGCCATGGCTACACCTTC.

This rearrangement joins TRBV7-8 to TRBJ1-3; D is undetermined. CDR1 is SGHVS and CDR2 is FQNEAQ in the germline V gene. There are 15 residues in the CDR3. Trimming took 5 bases from V and 0 from J, leaving 11 bases between them. Here the CDR3 DNA reads TGTGCCAGCAGCCTTGAGGGTTCCTCTGGAAACACCATATATTTT. It codes for CASSLEGSSGNTIYF.

The rearrangement uses TRBV19 and TRBJ1-6; unclear D gene. Trimming cost V 4 bases and J 13 bases, with 17 bases left between them. CDR1 is LNHDA and CDR2 is SQIVND in the germline V gene (reference sequence). The CDR3 loop spans 14 amino acids. CDR3 sequence (DNA): TGTGCCAGTAGTAGACGACTTGACTCAGTGCCCCTCCACTTT. As protein: CASSRRLDSVPLHF.

The chain carries TRBV30 and TRBJ2-1; 7 nucleotides agree with TRBD2. In germline, CDR1 is GTSNPN, CDR2 SVGIG (reference sequence). The V and J ends lost 2 bases and 9 bases, in that order; junction bases with no gene match: 10. The CDR3 contains 14 residues. The CDR3 coding sequence is TGTGCCTGGAGTAAGGCAGTATTAGCGGGTGAGCAGTTCTTC. The encoded protein is CAWSKAVLAGEQFF.

V usage is TRBV5-1 and J usage is TRBJ2-3; the D gene is possibly TRBD2 (6 bases). Germline V lookup: CDR1 SGHRS, CDR2 YFSETQ. This CDR3 is 17 amino acids long. V gave up 0 bases and J gave up 4 bases, with 18 bases separating them. The CDR3 DNA is TGCGCCAGCAGCTTGGATCTGGGGGGAGTCTCCCCAGATACGCAGTATTTT. It translates to CASSLDLGGVSPDTQYF.